What follows are 31 T cell receptor beta chains derived from one specimen sequenced in a study of Ad26.COV2.S vaccination and SARS-CoV-2 variants. Data came from immunoSEQ multiplex PCR; TCRdb stores just in-frame clones and leaves some out. The repertoire includes over 400,000 clones, approximately 90% of them detected once, and around 1.7% sits in the top ten. Treatment of the sample: about 20 received Ad26.COV2.S at low or high dose, single or two shots; about 5 received placebo; per-sample allocation not given. Sampling was performed 63 days after the first vaccine or placebo injection. Material: peripheral blood, obtained in a trial of Ad26.COV2.S vaccine versus placebo. The receptor set was obtained from a person aged 18-60 years who received the Ad26.COV2.S COVID-19 vaccine or a placebo.

The V call is TRBV10-1, the J call TRBJ2-7; TRBD1 or TRBD2 may be the D gene (6 bases each). Deletions cut 5 bases from V and 3 bases from J, with 14 bases between. There are 14 residues in the CDR3. The germline V gene encodes CDR1 WNHNN and CDR2 SYGVQD (reference sequence). The CDR3 is CASSSGAGLYEQYF. CDR3 nucleotide sequence: TGCGCCAGCAGTTCGGGGGCAGGTCTCTACGAGCAGTACTTC.

The rearrangement joins TRBV7-2 to TRBJ2-3; 7 nucleotides agree with TRBD1. The CDR3 is 17 residues long. Germline V gene sequence: CDR1 SGHTA, CDR2 FQGNSA. V lost 2 bases and J lost 2; bases outside the gene matches: 10. The CDR3 loop reads CASSLSARGTVTDTQYF. The CDR3 DNA reads as TGTGCCAGCAGCTTATCAGCCAGGGGGACAGTCACAGATACGCAGTATTTT.

This chain links TRBV28 with TRBJ1-2; TRBD1 might be the D (6 bases). V gave up 8 bases and J gave up 5 bases, with 36 bases separating them. The CDR3 runs to 20 residues. Germline lookup yields CDR1 MDHEN and CDR2 SYDVKM. CDR3 region: CASSQKSYRNTGKLRYGYTF. Here the CDR3 DNA reads TGTGCCAGCTCCCAGAAGTCCTATCGAAACACAGGGAAATTGCGGTATGGCTACACCTTC.

This chain links TRBV6-6 with TRBJ1-6; D not resolved. This CDR3 comprises 16 residues. Germline loops: CDR1 MNHNY, CDR2 SVGAGI (reference sequence). Trimming left V 5 bases short and J 7 bases short, with 18 bases between. The CDR3 DNA follows: TGTGCCAGCAGTCGAGCTGGAGACGCGTTGAATTCACCCCTCCACTTT. It specifies CASSRAGDALNSPLHF.

The chain links TRBV5-1 to TRBJ2-3, with 7 bases that match TRBD2. Germline loops: CDR1 SGHRS, CDR2 YFSETQ. With 4 bases clipped from V and 3 bases from J, the junction kept 5 bases outside the gene matches. The CDR3 covers 14 residues. DNA for the CDR3: TGCGCCAGCAGCCATCCCGGGGGGACAGATACGCAGTATTTT. Translation gives CASSHPGGTDTQYF. Full variable domain (outside the CDR3, taken from reference TRBV5-1 and TRBJ2-3): KAGVTQTPRYLIKTRGQQVTLSCSPISGHRSVSWYQQTPGQGLQFLFEYFSETQRNKGNFPGRFSGRQFSNSRSEMNVSTLELGDSALYLCASSHPGGTDTQYFGPGTRLTVL.

CDR3 nucleotides: TGTGCCAGCTCACCACCGAACAAGGGCACCAAAGAGACCCAGTACTTC. It codes for CASSPPNKGTKETQYF. V usage is TRBV18 and J usage is TRBJ2-5; D remains unclear. CDR3 length equals 16 residues. The germline gives CDR1 KGHSH, CDR2 LQKENI. V lost 0 bases, J lost 3 bases, and 14 bases lay in between.

This sequence joins TRBV6-5 and TRBJ1-3; possibly TRBD1 for D (6 bases). The CDR3 runs 13 residues. Per germline, CDR1 MNHEY and CDR2 SVGAGI. Deletions cut 9 bases from V and 4 bases from J, with 13 bases between. The CDR3 loop is CASGGGRGNTIYF. CDR3 bases: TGTGCCAGTGGGGGCGGAAGAGGAAACACCATATATTTT.

This chain joins TRBV19 and TRBJ1-1; D remains ambiguous. The CDR3 sequence is 16 residues long. V was shortened by 5 bases and J by 1 base, with 17 bases between the two germline ends. Germline lookup yields CDR1 LNHDA and CDR2 SQIVND (reference sequence). CDR3 region: CASSPYTITRNTEAFF. Written as DNA, the CDR3 is TGTGCCAGTAGTCCATACACCATTACTCGGAACACTGAAGCTTTCTTT.

DNA for the CDR3: TGTGCCTCCCACACGACGATTATGAACACTGAAGCTTTCTTT. This sequence encodes CASHTTIMNTEAFF. The V and J genes are TRBV18 and TRBJ1-1; D is unclear. Germline CDR1 reads KGHSH; CDR2 reads LQKENI. The CDR3 extends over 14 amino acids. Trimming pared 11 bases from V and 0 bases from J, leaving 16 bases between. Full variable domain (rest looked up from reference TRBV18 and TRBJ1-1): NAGVMQNPRHLVRRRGQEARLRCSPMKGHSHVYWYRQLPEEGLKFMVYLQKENIIDESGMPKERFSAEFPKEGPSILRIQQVVRGDSAAYFCASHTTIMNTEAFFGQGTRLTVV.

The gene calls are TRBV19 and TRBJ2-6; 8 bases agree with TRBD1. Germline values: CDR1 LNHDA, CDR2 SQIVND (reference sequence). The CDR3 loop spans 19 amino acids. V was clipped by 3 bases and J by 5 bases; unmatched bases: 15. CDR3 protein: CASSMRPGQEGLWANVLTF. The CDR3 nucleotides are TGTGCCAGTAGTATGAGACCGGGACAGGAGGGTTTGTGGGCCAACGTCCTGACTTTC.

This clone was recorded only once. The chain links TRBV28 to TRBJ1-3; possible D gene TRBD1, 5 bases. Germline CDR1 MDHEN, CDR2 SYDVKM. V lost 7 bases to trimming and J lost 4 bases, with 17 bases between them. CDR3 size: 15 residues. CDR3 loop: CASTSQGLGGNTIYF. The CDR3 DNA sequence: TGTGCCAGCACCTCCCAGGGCTTGGGAGGAAACACCATATATTTT.

The chain joins TRBV9 to TRBJ1-2; a possible D gene is TRBD1 (5 bases). Germline V lookup: CDR1 SGDLS, CDR2 YYNGEE. The CDR3 contains 14 residues. Trimming removed 0 bases at V and 7 bases at J, with 13 bases between. The CDR3 protein is CASSVAPGTFGYTF. The CDR3 DNA reads as TGTGCCAGCAGCGTAGCTCCAGGGACCTTTGGCTACACCTTC.

CDR3 coding DNA: TGTGCCAGCAGCTTAACTGGACAGGACCGTTACGAGCAGTACTTC. It yields the protein CASSLTGQDRYEQYF. The V call is TRBV5-5, the J call TRBJ2-7; 7 bases agree with TRBD1. CDR1 is SGHKS, CDR2 YYEKEE, per germline (reference sequence). Trimming at V came to 2 bases and at J to 4 bases, leaving 9 bases not matched to a gene. The CDR3 loop spans 15 amino acids.

The genes are TRBV6-2 or TRBV6-3 and TRBJ1-1, with a tentative D call TRBD1 (6 bases). CDR3 length: 16 amino acids. The V gene's germline CDR1 is MNHEY and CDR2 SVGEGT. Trimming left V 6 bases short and J 0 bases short, with 17 bases between. The CDR3 DNA follows: TGTGCCAGCAGCCTCCGAACGACAGGCCTGAACACTGAAGCTTTCTTT. Translating it yields CASSLRTTGLNTEAFF.

The chain uses TRBV2 and TRBJ1-3; possible D gene TRBD1, 6 bases. The length of the CDR3 is 14 residues. CDR1 and CDR2 from the germline V gene are SNHLY and FYNNEI. Trimming pared 6 bases from V and 0 bases from J, leaving 9 bases between. The chain's CDR3 is CASRTGNSGNTIYF. CDR3 bases: TGTGCCAGCAGAACAGGGAACTCTGGAAACACCATATATTTT.

This clone was found once. Within the sample, other DNA sequences also encode this same CDR3. This chain joins TRBV6-5 and TRBJ2-7, with 9 bases aligning to TRBD1. Germline V gene sequence: CDR1 MNHEY, CDR2 SVGAGI. CDR3 length: 16 residues. The V and J ends lost 0 bases and 0 bases, in that order; junction bases with no gene match: 3. In nucleotides, the CDR3 is TGTGCCAGCAGTTACTCCGGGACAGGGAGCTCCTACGAGCAGTACTTC. Translating it yields CASSYSGTGSSYEQYF.

The chain joins TRBV28 to TRBJ2-3; TRBD2 aligns across 7 bases. Germline CDR1 and CDR2: MDHEN and SYDVKM. V was pared by 6 bases and J by 7 bases, with 13 bases of the junction left unmatched. This CDR3 comprises 15 residues. DNA for the CDR3: TGTGCCAGCAGGCCGGAGAGGACTAGTCGATATACGCAGTATTTT. Residues: CASRPERTSRYTQYF.

This clone was seen only once. V and J are TRBV15 and TRBJ2-7; 13 nucleotides match TRBD2. V shed 4 bases, J shed 0 bases, and the junction held 12 bases outside the gene matches. CDR1 and CDR2 from the germline V gene are LNHNV and YYDKDF (reference sequence). CDR3 size: 19 residues. CDR3 in DNA: TGTGCCACCAGCACCAGGACTAGCGGGGGCCCTTCCTACTCCTACGAGCAGTACTTC. Its translation: CATSTRTSGGPSYSYEQYF.

The V call is TRBV18, the J call TRBJ2-5, with no clear D. V gave up 4 bases and J gave up 3 bases, with 12 bases separating them. The CDR3 is made up of 14 amino acids. Germline CDR1 reads KGHSH; CDR2 reads LQKENI. The CDR3: CASSLSLPEETQYF. As DNA, the CDR3 is TGTGCCAGCTCACTCTCACTCCCGGAAGAGACCCAGTACTTC.

The chain joins TRBV15 to TRBJ1-5; no definite D call. This CDR3 has 12 amino acids. CDR1 is LNHNV, CDR2 YYDKDF, per germline (reference sequence). V was cut by 9 bases and J by 0 bases, with 6 bases left in between. This chain's CDR3 is CATRDSNQPQHF. DNA of the CDR3: TGTGCCACGAGGGATAGCAATCAGCCCCAGCATTTT.

This clone was detected a few times. V usage is TRBV3-1 (or the pseudogene TRBV3-2) and J usage is TRBJ2-5; TRBD2 aligns across 11 bases. The length of the CDR3 is 17 residues. Germline lookup yields CDR1 LGHDT and CDR2 YNNKEL (reference sequence). The J segment lost 2 bases and the V segment lost 3 bases, leaving 8 bases of the junction unmatched. CDR3 nucleotides: TGTGCCAGCAGCCACGGGCCCCGACTAGCGGGGCAAGAGACCCAGTACTTC. It is translated as CASSHGPRLAGQETQYF.

The chain carries TRBV28 and TRBJ2-4; D not certain. V was shortened by 3 bases and J by 5 bases, with 8 bases between the two germline ends. The CDR3 sequence is 13 residues long. Germline lookup yields CDR1 MDHEN and CDR2 SYDVKM. The CDR3 sequence is CASSFRAENIQYF. For the CDR3, the DNA is TGTGCCAGCAGTTTTAGGGCGGAAAACATTCAGTACTTC. Complete variable domain (other parts from reference TRBV28 and TRBJ2-4): DVKVTQSSRYLVKRTGEKVFLECVQDMDHENMFWYRQDPGLGLRLIYFSYDVKMKEKGDIPEGYSVSREKKERFSLILESASTNQTSMYLCASSFRAENIQYFGAGTRLSVL.

This clone appeared once. The V gene is TRBV15, the J gene TRBJ1-5, with D uncertain. The CDR3 covers 17 residues. Trimming took 1 base from V and 4 from J, leaving 17 bases between them. Germline V CDR1 and CDR2: LNHNV, YYDKDF (reference sequence). The CDR3 nucleotides read TGTGCCACCAGCAGAGTCGAGGCGGCTCCGACTAATCAGCCCCAGCATTTT. Translated: CATSRVEAAPTNQPQHF.

V is TRBV19 and J is TRBJ1-3, with a weak D call TRBD1 (5 bases). The germline V and J ends were trimmed by 1 base and 8 bases, with 18 bases remaining between them. This CDR3 has 16 residues. Germline V lookup: CDR1 LNHDA, CDR2 SQIVND (reference sequence). Here the CDR3 reads CASSIALTGAGDTIYF. CDR3 nucleotide sequence: TGTGCCAGTAGTATAGCCCTGACCGGGGCGGGAGACACCATATATTTT.

Details on this clone: Other DNA sequences in this specimen translate into the identical CDR3. The chain uses TRBV19 and TRBJ1-5; D is unresolved. This CDR3 contains 12 residues. Germline V gives CDR1 LNHDA, CDR2 SQIVND (reference sequence). V lost 3 bases and J lost 6, with 6 bases in between. The DNA for the CDR3 is TGTGCCAGTAGTATTGGAGGTCAGCCCCAGCATTTT. Protein: CASSIGGQPQHF.

The chain joins TRBV28 to TRBJ1-1, with no clear D. The CDR3 contains 15 residues. Germline V gene sequence: CDR1 MDHEN, CDR2 SYDVKM. With 2 bases removed from V and 4 bases from J, the gap between germline ends came to 14 bases. The chain's CDR3 is CASSLRRGLGTEAFF. The CDR3 DNA is TGTGCCAGCAGTTTAAGGCGGGGATTGGGCACTGAAGCTTTCTTT.

V is TRBV24-1 and J is TRBJ2-2, with 8 bases that match TRBD2. There are 14 residues in the CDR3. The trim removed 10 bases at V and 5 bases at J, leaving 8 bases unmatched. Germline CDR1 and CDR2: KGHDR and SFDVKD. CDR3 protein: CATARGGPTGELFF. CDR3 sequence (DNA): TGTGCCACAGCTCGGGGGGGACCAACCGGGGAGCTGTTTTTT.

V and J are TRBV28 and TRBJ2-2; 10 positions match TRBD1. The CDR3 is 16 residues long. CDR1 and CDR2 from the germline V gene are MDHEN and SYDVKM. V lost 5 bases to trimming and J lost 3 bases; unmatched junction nucleotides: 6. The CDR3 nucleotides are TGTGCCAGCAGTCGGTGGACAGGGGGTGACACCGGGGAGCTGTTTTTT. Encoded protein: CASSRWTGGDTGELFF. Filled out from reference TRBV28 and TRBJ2-2, the complete variable domain reads DVKVTQSSRYLVKRTGEKVFLECVQDMDHENMFWYRQDPGLGLRLIYFSYDVKMKEKGDIPEGYSVSREKKERFSLILESASTNQTSMYLCASSRWTGGDTGELFFGEGSRLTVL.

The J gene is TRBJ1-1, the V gene TRBV19; 7 nucleotides align to TRBD1. Germline V gene sequence: CDR1 LNHDA, CDR2 SQIVND (reference sequence). The CDR3 has 13 residues. V lost 5 bases, J lost 5 bases, and 5 bases stayed unmatched. This chain's CDR3 is CASSPGQVTEAFF. CDR3 DNA: TGTGCCAGTAGTCCCGGACAGGTGACTGAAGCTTTCTTT.

The chain uses TRBV19 and TRBJ2-3; D not certain. This CDR3 is 15 amino acids long. V was cut by 1 base and J by 0 bases, with 8 bases left in between. Looked up from germline, CDR1 is LNHDA and CDR2 is SQIVND (reference sequence). CDR3 sequence reads: CASSIVLGSTDTQYF. In DNA, the CDR3 is TGTGCCAGTAGTATAGTTCTGGGCAGCACAGATACGCAGTATTTT.

The chain employs TRBV28 and TRBJ2-1, with D possibly being TRBD2 (5 bases). CDR1 MDHEN and CDR2 SYDVKM come from the germline V gene. The CDR3 runs to 13 residues. V lost 5 bases and J 14 bases, leaving 19 bases between the germline ends. The CDR3 bases are TGTGCCAGCAGTGAGACCGGGCCCCCGGGAAAGTTCTTC. Translation gives CASSETGPPGKFF.